Reported below is one T cell receptor beta chain. As every portion of the isolated RNA was reverse transcribed, the sequencing read expressed TCRB transcripts. The protocol was immunoSEQ multiplex PCR, while the TCRdb copy is restricted to in-frame clones and leaves out a portion. Of 450,000 or so clones in the sample, 11% were seen once. These data belong to a study of beta chain features in type 1 diabetes. The CDR3 is 14 residues long. Per germline, CDR1 MGHDK and CDR2 SYGVNS. The V end was cut by 7 bases, the J end by 5 bases, with 17 bases between. Sequences were obtained from naive CD4+ T cells from blood. The chain recombines TRBV25-1 with TRBJ2-5; no firm D call. This clonotype originated in a woman aged 18-29 years in good health. The CDR3: CASNPGKTGETQYF. DNA of the CDR3: TGTGCCAGCAACCCTGGCAAAACTGGGGAGACCCAGTACTTC.